This TCR beta chain was recorded in a study of blood T cell repertoires in COVID-19 (dated by TCRdb to the early 2020s). Turning to the overall study: Samples covering the acute and convalescent phases of COVID-19 were provided by collaborators in the United States, Italy and Spain. A de-identified subject ID, COVID-19 status, age in years and sex were almost always included in the sample metadata. The material from the prospective study consisted of cDNA or gDNA derived from T cells, B-cell-depleted T cells, or PBMCs. The samples were drawn from two sources: the first 160 participants of the ongoing ImmuneRACE study, and fewer than 1,500 subjects contributed by 6 global collaborators. The repertoires were made available in a free public database intended to serve as a resource for research on the immune response to SARS-CoV-2. The dataset comprised deeply sampled blood TCRbeta repertoires from subjects exposed to, actively infected with, or recovered from COVID-19. HLA class I and class II types, where available, came from metadata supplied by the sample provider rather than from assay-based typing. The study at large found these results: Clinical and demographic metadata were provided uncurated, with the amount varying by source and participant.

The collaborating institutions used their own protocols to collect whole blood in K2EDTA tubes. For TCRbeta analysis, collaborators shipped samples as frozen whole blood, isolated PBMCs, or DNA extracted from either of those sample types. About this clone: This clone's antigen is unknown. No clone much larger than this one lies a single base away; base qualities are absent.

TCRbeta CDR3 regions were amplified from genomic DNA using the immunoSEQ Assay, a bias-controlled multiplex PCR. As for the original processing: The number of nucleated cells in each sample was estimated from the amplification of reference gene primers within the assay. To quantify the absolute abundance of each unique TCRbeta CDR3 rearrangement, sequence reads were collapsed and filtered. Productive Simpson clonality was computed per sample as the square root of Simpson's diversity index over productive rearrangements. What TCRdb holds here is the immuneACCESS table cut down to in-frame rearrangements. Part of the clones is not present; checked against another copy, under half of the missing clones reflect an unresolved V gene, and the others are unexplained. V and J calls and clone size are those listed in that table; D and trimming were worked out from the DNA. In all, the sample holds about 16,000 clones, and less than 90% of those were seen once. The ten largest account for roughly 24% of the sample.

The V end loses 6 bases and the J end loses 6 bases, and a stretch of 15 bases separates them. Spanning cysteine to phenylalanine, the CDR3 consists of 13 amino acids. Kept here is only the CDR3 DNA, which spans 39 bases and is read in frame from base 1. Based on the germline V gene (reference sequence), the CDR1 and CDR2 sequences are MNHEY and SMNVEV. The specimen sequenced was peripheral blood. The chain is made from TRBV27 and TRBJ2-7, with an unclear D gene assignment. This clonotype originated in a man aged 60-69 years with acute or convalescent COVID-19. The CDR3 sequence is CASRLRYSTEQYF. The sequenced DNA: TGTGCCAGCAGATTAAGATACTCCACCGAGCAGTACTTC.